The 10 T cell receptor beta chains in this list originate from one sample, sequenced in a study of tissue T cells after allogeneic stem cell transplantation. Produced via immunoSEQ multiplex PCR; TCRdb's table is partial and in-frame only. The sample has about 26,000 clones, less than 95% seen once. The sequencing used blood, collected before transplantation. Receptor source: a male donor older than 55 who later had graft-versus-host disease after an allogeneic stem cell transplant.

This chain uses TRBV19 with TRBJ1-2, with a possible D match to TRBD1 (6 bases). The CDR3 has 17 residues. The germline V gene encodes CDR1 LNHDA and CDR2 SQIVND (reference sequence). V was pared by 3 bases and J by 4 bases, with 21 bases between. The CDR3 region has the DNA TGTGCCAGTAGTATGGACTCCCCAGGGGTCAACCTCTATGGCTACACCTTC. Its protein product is CASSMDSPGVNLYGYTF.

V and J are TRBV7-9 and TRBJ1-1; D possibly corresponds to TRBD1 (5 bases). The germline CDR1 and CDR2 sequences are SEHNR and FQNEAQ (reference sequence). The CDR3 runs 15 residues. V lost 5 bases to trimming and J lost 6 bases, with 19 bases between them. The CDR3 DNA follows: TGTGCCAGCAGCCCTACGGCGGAGGGGTACGCTGAAGCTTTCTTT. The encoded protein is CASSPTAEGYAEAFF.

The chain joins TRBV28 to TRBJ2-7, with D unclear. Looked up from germline, CDR1 is MDHEN and CDR2 is SYDVKM. Trimming shortened V by 8 bases and J by 5 bases, and 10 bases separated the two germline ends. CDR3 length equals 11 residues. The CDR3 protein is CASFWLDEQYF. The CDR3, as DNA: TGTGCCAGCTTTTGGTTGGACGAGCAGTACTTC. The variable domain in full, completed from reference TRBV28 and TRBJ2-7, reads DVKVTQSSRYLVKRTGEKVFLECVQDMDHENMFWYRQDPGLGLRLIYFSYDVKMKEKGDIPEGYSVSREKKERFSLILESASTNQTSMYLCASFWLDEQYFGPGTRLTVT.

J is TRBJ1-3 and V is TRBV9; 9 bases are a match to TRBD1. CDR1 is SGDLS, CDR2 YYNGEE, per germline. Trimming removed 3 bases from V and 5 bases from J; junction bases left unmatched: 6. The length of the CDR3 is 15 residues. DNA for the CDR3: TGTGCCAGCAGCGCAGGACAGGGGTACAGAAACACCATATATTTT. Translating it yields CASSAGQGYRNTIYF. The variable domain in full, completed from reference TRBV9 and TRBJ1-3, reads DSGVTQTPKHLITATGQRVTLRCSPRSGDLSVYWYQQSLDQGLQFLIQYYNGEERAKGNILERFSAQQFPDLHSELNLSSLELGDSALYFCASSAGQGYRNTIYFGEGSWLTVV.

The chain combines TRBV19 with TRBJ1-6; D is uncertain. CDR3 length equals 14 residues. Germline CDR1 and CDR2: LNHDA and SQIVND (reference sequence). V gave up 5 bases and J gave up 0 bases, with 5 bases separating them. This CDR3 is CASSVSSYNSPLHF. The CDR3, as DNA: TGTGCCAGTAGTGTGAGCTCCTATAATTCACCCCTCCACTTT.

This sequence joins TRBV3-1 (or the pseudogene TRBV3-2) and TRBJ2-7; D perhaps matches TRBD1 (5 bases). This CDR3 is 18 amino acids long. V lost 4 bases, J lost 4 bases, and 26 bases lay in between. From germline, CDR1 is LGHDT and CDR2 YNNKEL (reference sequence). CDR3 nucleotide sequence: TGTGCCAGCAGCCGGAGAGGCCTCCGACAGACCGCCAGGTACGAGCAGTACTTC. It codes for CASSRRGLRQTARYEQYF.

The chain carries TRBV3-1 (or the pseudogene TRBV3-2) and TRBJ2-7, with 9 bases lining up with TRBD1. CDR3 size: 14 residues. The germline CDR1 and CDR2 sequences are LGHDT and YNNKEL (reference sequence). V was clipped by 9 bases and J by 1 base; unmatched bases: 7. CDR3 amino acids: CASRRDRVSYEQYF. Written as DNA, the CDR3 is TGTGCCAGTCGCCGGGACAGGGTTTCCTACGAGCAGTACTTC.

The V and J genes are TRBV3-1 (or the pseudogene TRBV3-2) and TRBJ2-1; 7 nucleotides agree with TRBD2. The length of the CDR3 is 15 residues. V dropped 4 bases and J dropped 6; count of bases not matched to a gene: 9. The germline CDR1 and CDR2 sequences are LGHDT and YNNKEL (reference sequence). The CDR3 is CASSPTSGGSNEQFF. CDR3 sequence (DNA): TGTGCCAGCAGCCCGACTTCGGGGGGAAGCAATGAGCAGTTCTTC.

The chain has TRBV20-1 and TRBJ2-7, with D tentatively TRBD2 (5 bases). CDR3 size: 13 residues. Per germline, CDR1 DFQATT and CDR2 SNEGSKA (reference sequence). Between the trimmed V and J ends, which lost 3 bases and 0 bases, there was a span of 9 bases. CDR3 nucleotides: TGCAGTGCTAGTCGGGATAGCTCCTACGAGCAGTACTTC. Its protein product is CSASRDSSYEQYF.

The chain employs TRBV6-5 and TRBJ1-2, with D hard to call. Trimming stripped 6 bases from V and 5 bases from J, with 16 bases between. CDR3 size: 14 residues. Germline V gene lookup returns CDR1 MNHEY and CDR2 SVGAGI. CDR3 coding DNA: TGTGCCAGCAGCCCACTAGAGTCGGGGTATGGCTACACCTTC. Amino acids: CASSPLESGYGYTF.